Below are 21 T cell receptor beta chains sequenced from a single sample in a study of blood T cell repertoires in COVID-19. TCRdb keeps only in-frame clones here, not all; method: immunoSEQ multiplex PCR. Here the sample spans 200,000 to 250,000 clones, approximately 84% being singletons. The sample consisted of peripheral blood. These receptors were collected from a woman aged 80 or over with acute or convalescent COVID-19.

The rearrangement joins TRBV7-6 to TRBJ1-1; D is uncertain. Looked up from germline, CDR1 is SGHVS and CDR2 is FNYEAQ. This CDR3 contains 14 residues. Between the trimmed V and J ends, which lost 5 bases and 0 bases, there was a span of 10 bases. The CDR3 loop reads CASSPGLLNTEAFF. CDR3 DNA sequence: TGTGCCAGCAGCCCGGGATTATTGAACACTGAAGCTTTCTTT.

This clone was seen only once. V and J are TRBV13 and TRBJ2-3, with TRBD2 matching over 8 bases. Germline V gene sequence: CDR1 PRHDT, CDR2 FYEKMQ (reference sequence). V trimming: 8 bases; J trimming: 2 bases; junction bases outside the gene matches: 3. The CDR3 totals 13 residues. CDR3 region: CASAGGATDTQYF. The DNA of the CDR3 is TGTGCCAGCGCGGGGGGCGCCACAGATACGCAGTATTTT.

This CDR3 reads CASSVGLGTSTDTQYF. CDR3 DNA sequence: TGTGCCAGCAGCGTAGGGCTGGGGACTAGCACAGATACGCAGTATTTT. The chain is built from TRBV9 and TRBJ2-3, with a tentative D call TRBD2 (6 bases). The CDR3 extends over 16 amino acids. Germline assignment: CDR1 SGDLS and CDR2 YYNGEE. The V end lost 0 bases, the J end lost 0 bases, and 11 bases lay between the germline ends.

CDR3 residues: CASSITGRNQPQHF. The CDR3, as DNA: TGTGCCAGTAGCATAACAGGGCGGAATCAGCCCCAGCATTTT. The chain has TRBV19 and TRBJ1-5; weak D call: TRBD1 (6 bases). CDR3 size: 14 residues. The V gene's germline CDR1 is LNHDA and CDR2 SQIVND (reference sequence). The germline V and J ends were trimmed by 6 bases and 4 bases, with 13 bases remaining between them.

This clone was observed a single time. J is TRBJ2-1 and V is TRBV11-2, with D perhaps TRBD2 (5 bases). V lost 4 bases and J lost 9, with 13 bases in between. The length of the CDR3 is 13 residues. Germline assignment: CDR1 SGHAT and CDR2 FQNNGV. CDR3 amino acids: CASSSRAVGEQFF. CDR3 coding DNA: TGTGCCAGCAGCTCGAGGGCAGTCGGTGAGCAGTTCTTC.

This clone was recorded only once. The V and J genes are TRBV6-5 and TRBJ2-4; D unresolved. Germline V lookup: CDR1 MNHEY, CDR2 SVGAGI. V lost 0 bases, J lost 6 bases, and 12 bases lay in between. The CDR3 is 15 amino acids. The CDR3 DNA follows: TGTGCCAGCAGTTACTCGACACAGCTGAGAAACATTCAGTACTTC. Translation gives CASSYSTQLRNIQYF.

The genes are TRBV7-2 and TRBJ2-1; D unclear. Germline V CDR1 and CDR2: SGHTA, FQGNSA. V was pared by 5 bases and J by 7 bases, with 15 bases between. The CDR3 spans 14 residues. The CDR3 loop reads CASSPPGLRNEQFF. CDR3 in DNA: TGTGCCAGCAGCCCACCTGGGCTTAGAAATGAGCAGTTCTTC.

The chain uses TRBV5-5 and TRBJ2-7, with no clear D. The V end lost 4 bases, the J end lost 0 bases, and 17 bases lay between the germline ends. CDR1 SGHKS and CDR2 YYEKEE come from the germline V gene (reference sequence). The CDR3 runs to 16 residues. The CDR3 nucleotides read TGTGCCAGCAGCCCACGAGCAAATTCCAACTCCTACGAGCAGTACTTC. Translation gives CASSPRANSNSYEQYF. Filled out from reference TRBV5-5 and TRBJ2-7, the complete variable domain reads DAGVTQSPTHLIKTRGQQVTLRCSPISGHKSVSWYQQVLGQGPQFIFQYYEKEERGRGNFPDRFSARQFPNYSSELNVNALLLGDSALYLCASSPRANSNSYEQYFGPGTRLTVT.

The chain recombines TRBV18 with TRBJ1-5; a possible D gene is TRBD1 (6 bases). This CDR3 is 14 amino acids long. From germline, CDR1 is KGHSH and CDR2 LQKENI. V lost 5 bases, J lost 6 bases, and 14 bases lay in between. This chain's CDR3 is CASSVYREGQPQHF. The CDR3 DNA follows: TGTGCCAGCTCAGTCTACAGGGAGGGTCAGCCCCAGCATTTT.

This chain connects TRBV5-1 to TRBJ2-1, with D tentatively TRBD2 (6 bases). With 0 bases removed from V and 6 bases from J, the gap between germline ends came to 13 bases. The CDR3 loop spans 15 amino acids. Germline V gene data show CDR1 as SGHRS and CDR2 as YFSETQ. This CDR3 reads CASSLVSGSPNEQFF. The CDR3 bases are TGCGCCAGCAGCTTGGTTTCCGGGAGCCCCAATGAGCAGTTCTTC.

The gene calls are TRBV12-5 and TRBJ2-7, with D perhaps TRBD2 (5 bases). The CDR3 has 14 residues. Trimming pared 2 bases from V and 1 base from J, leaving 9 bases between. Looked up from germline, CDR1 is LGHNT and CDR2 is FRNRAP. In DNA form, the CDR3 reads TGTGCTAGTGGTTTGAGCGGCAGATCCTACGAGCAGTACTTC. Protein sequence: CASGLSGRSYEQYF.

The gene calls are TRBV5-6 and TRBJ1-2; D unresolved. The length of the CDR3 is 11 residues. Germline CDR1 and CDR2: SGHDT and YYEEEE. V was clipped by 10 bases and J by 5 bases, with 12 bases between them. Written as DNA, the CDR3 is TGTGCCTCCCGTAGAGGTTATGGCTACACCTTC. Protein product: CASRRGYGYTF.

The chain carries TRBV28 and TRBJ1-6; 8 nucleotides agree with TRBD1. After removal of 1 base from V and 0 bases from J, the junction contained 2 bases not matched to a gene. The CDR3 spans 17 residues. Germline loops: CDR1 MDHEN, CDR2 SYDVKM. CDR3 sequence reads: CASSLSGQGSYNSPLHF. The CDR3 DNA is TGTGCCAGCAGTTTATCCGGACAGGGCTCCTATAATTCACCCCTCCACTTT.

The count of this clone is one. The junction departs from the called germline gene at one end, perhaps through a read error. V is TRBV7-7 and J is TRBJ2-3, with D perhaps TRBD2 (6 bases). CDR3 length: 18 residues. CDR1 is SSHAT, CDR2 FNYEAQ, per germline (reference sequence). CDR3 nucleotide sequence: TGTGCTAGCAGCCCCATTCCCCCGACTAGGAACAGCGCAGATACGCAGTATTTT. Protein sequence: CASSPIPPTRNSADTQYF.

The chain recombines TRBV11-2 with TRBJ2-1; no reliable D call. V lost 4 bases to trimming and J lost 3 bases, with 16 bases between them. The V gene's germline CDR1 is SGHAT and CDR2 FQNNGV. There are 16 residues in the CDR3. As DNA, the CDR3 is TGTGCCAGCAGCTCCTACAGAAGAACTCGCTACAATGAGCAGTTCTTC. Residues: CASSSYRRTRYNEQFF.

The chain joins TRBV3-1 (or the pseudogene TRBV3-2) to TRBJ2-6, with 8 positions matching TRBD1. Germline V gene sequence: CDR1 LGHDT, CDR2 YNNKEL (reference sequence). CDR3 size: 19 residues. Unmatched junction bases numbered 8, after V lost 1 base and J lost 0 bases. The CDR3 nucleotides read TGTGCCAGCAGCCAAGTTTTAGGACAGGGACCCTCTGGGGCCAACGTCCTGACTTTC. It is translated as CASSQVLGQGPSGANVLTF.

This chain uses TRBV29-1 with TRBJ2-1; TRBD2 is a possible D gene (6 bases). V gave up 0 bases and J gave up 2 bases, with 14 bases separating them. The germline V gene encodes CDR1 SQVTM and CDR2 ANQGSEA. This CDR3 has 16 amino acids. The CDR3 loop is CSVEDRRGMAYNEQFF. The CDR3 coding sequence is TGCAGCGTTGAAGATCGACGCGGGATGGCCTACAATGAGCAGTTCTTC.

V and J are TRBV7-2 and TRBJ1-1; the D gene is possibly TRBD1 (6 bases). This CDR3 region has 15 residues. Trimming stripped 5 bases from V and 1 base from J, with 14 bases between. Germline loops: CDR1 SGHTA, CDR2 FQGNSA. CDR3: CASSPGQLTNTEAFF. The CDR3 DNA is TGTGCCAGCAGCCCTGGACAGCTAACGAACACTGAAGCTTTCTTT.

V gene TRBV4-2 combines with J gene TRBJ2-7, with 10 bases that match TRBD2. Germline V gene sequence: CDR1 LGHNA, CDR2 YNFKEQ. This CDR3 is 15 amino acids long. Trimming removed 2 bases from V and 4 bases from J; junction bases left unmatched: 5. The CDR3: CASSQPGTSVYEQYF. The CDR3 nucleotides are TGTGCCAGCAGCCAACCCGGGACTAGCGTTTACGAGCAGTACTTC.

V gene TRBV12-3 or TRBV12-4 combines with J gene TRBJ1-4, with no clear D. Trimming removed 7 bases from V and 3 bases from J, with 9 bases in between. CDR3 size: 13 residues. The CDR3 DNA is TGTGCCAGCACCGGTGTCTCTAATGAAAAACTGTTTTTT. Encoded protein: CASTGVSNEKLFF.

The gene calls are TRBV7-2 and TRBJ1-1; 7 bases line up with TRBD1. The CDR3 has 14 amino acids. Germline loops: CDR1 SGHTA, CDR2 FQGNSA. J lost 3 bases, V lost 5 bases, and 6 bases had no gene match. The chain's CDR3 is CASSIEGADTEAFF. For the CDR3, the DNA is TGTGCCAGCAGCATAGAGGGGGCCGACACTGAAGCTTTCTTT.